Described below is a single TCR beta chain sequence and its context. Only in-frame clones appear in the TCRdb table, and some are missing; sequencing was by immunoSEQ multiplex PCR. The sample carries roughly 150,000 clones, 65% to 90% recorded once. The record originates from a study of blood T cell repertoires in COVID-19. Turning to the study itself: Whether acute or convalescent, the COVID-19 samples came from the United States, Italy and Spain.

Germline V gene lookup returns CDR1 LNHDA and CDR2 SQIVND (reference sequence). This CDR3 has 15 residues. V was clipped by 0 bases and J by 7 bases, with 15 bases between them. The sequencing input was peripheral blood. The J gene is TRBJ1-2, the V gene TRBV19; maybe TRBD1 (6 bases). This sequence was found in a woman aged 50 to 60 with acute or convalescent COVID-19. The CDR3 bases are TGTGCCAGTAGTATAGATCTCGGGACAAGAGGTGGCTACACCTTC. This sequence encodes CASSIDLGTRGGYTF.